The 15 T cell receptor beta chains reported below all come from one sample, sequenced in a study of technical replicates of blood from four donors. Some clones are missing from TCRdb's copy, which holds only in-frame ones; the method was immunoSEQ multiplex PCR. The data contain approximately 81,000 clones, 90% to 98% of them singletons. Sequencing input: T cells isolated from PBMCs. Source of these receptors: a human donor in good health.

The V call is TRBV5-1, the J call TRBJ2-5; TRBD1 is a possible D gene (6 bases). The CDR3 consists of 14 residues. V lost 0 bases and J 6 bases, leaving 12 bases between the germline ends. Germline V gives CDR1 SGHRS, CDR2 YFSETQ. CDR3 loop: CASSLEGGVKTQYF. The CDR3 DNA reads as TGCGCCAGCAGCTTGGAAGGGGGTGTCAAGACCCAGTACTTC.

The rearrangement links TRBV2 to TRBJ2-3; D call uncertain. V lost 4 bases, J lost 0 bases, and 5 bases lay in between. This CDR3 has 13 amino acids. CDR1 SNHLY and CDR2 FYNNEI come from the germline V gene. CDR3 protein: CASSGQSTDTQYF. CDR3 nucleotide sequence: TGTGCCAGCAGTGGTCAAAGCACAGATACGCAGTATTTT.

The V and J genes are TRBV6-4 and TRBJ2-1; 9 bases agree with TRBD2. The trim removed 3 bases at V and 6 bases at J, leaving 3 bases unmatched. The CDR3 is made up of 14 amino acids. Germline values: CDR1 MRHNA, CDR2 SNTAGT. CDR3 in DNA: TGTGCCAGCAGTGAGGGCGGGGGGGGCAATGAGCAGTTCTTC. This sequence encodes CASSEGGGGNEQFF.

The chain uses TRBV30 and TRBJ1-4; D unclear. The germline V gene encodes CDR1 GTSNPN and CDR2 SVGIG (reference sequence). Trimming stripped 8 bases from V and 10 bases from J, with 14 bases between. The CDR3 spans 11 residues. The CDR3 sequence: CARGLEGKLFF. Written as DNA, the CDR3 is TGTGCCCGAGGCCTGGAGGGAAAACTGTTTTTT.

V usage is TRBV30 and J usage is TRBJ2-1; 11 nucleotides agree with TRBD2. This CDR3 spans 14 amino acids. Germline CDR1 reads GTSNPN; CDR2 reads SVGIG (reference sequence). Losses at the gene ends were 3 bases for V and 6 bases for J; bases not matched to a gene: 4. The CDR3 nucleotides are TGTGCCTGGAGCCGCGGGACTAGCGGCAATGAGCAGTTCTTC. It specifies CAWSRGTSGNEQFF.

DNA of the CDR3: TGTGCCAGTACCCCCGGACTAGCGGGCCACAATGAGCAGTTCTTC. This sequence encodes CASTPGLAGHNEQFF. The V gene is TRBV19, the J gene TRBJ2-1; 11 bases agree with TRBD2. The J segment lost 5 bases and the V segment lost 7 bases, leaving 7 bases of the junction unmatched. This CDR3 contains 15 residues. The germline gives CDR1 LNHDA, CDR2 SQIVND (reference sequence).

J is TRBJ2-7 and V is TRBV28; D is undetermined. Trimming removed 4 bases at V and 4 bases at J, with 20 bases between. CDR3 length: 16 residues. CDR1 is MDHEN and CDR2 is SYDVKM in the germline V gene. The CDR3 DNA reads as TGTGCCAGCAGTTCCTTGGTGGCTAGAGAACTTTACGAGCAGTACTTC. Encoded protein: CASSSLVARELYEQYF. Complete variable domain (other parts from reference TRBV28 and TRBJ2-7): DVKVTQSSRYLVKRTGEKVFLECVQDMDHENMFWYRQDPGLGLRLIYFSYDVKMKEKGDIPEGYSVSREKKERFSLILESASTNQTSMYLCASSSLVARELYEQYFGPGTRLTVT.

V gene TRBV7-9 combines with J gene TRBJ2-1; D not resolved. V was pared by 6 bases and J by 9 bases, with 9 bases between. The length of the CDR3 is 11 residues. The germline V gene has CDR1 SEHNR and CDR2 FQNEAQ (reference sequence). The CDR3 DNA reads as TGTGCCAGCAGGCTAATTGGTGAGCAGTTCTTC. Its translation is CASRLIGEQFF. Full variable domain (remainder filled in from reference TRBV7-9 and TRBJ2-1): DTGVSQNPRHKITKRGQNVTFRCDPISEHNRLYWYRQTLGQGPEFLTYFQNEAQLEKSRLLSDRFSAERPKGSFSTLEIQRTEQGDSAMYLCASRLIGEQFFGPGTRLTVL.

In regard to this clone: Sequence at one end of the junction differs from germline and may be a read error. The V call is TRBV5-1, the J call TRBJ2-7; 7 bases align to TRBD2. This CDR3 has 12 amino acids. Germline CDR1 and CDR2: SGHRS and YFSETQ. CDR3 sequence: CASSLEGGGDNF. CDR3 nucleotide sequence: TGCGCCAGCAGCTTGGAGGGCGGGGGTGATAACTTC.

The chain joins TRBV5-1 to TRBJ2-7, with D unresolved. This CDR3 has 13 residues. Per the germline V gene, CDR1 is SGHRS and CDR2 is YFSETQ. V was trimmed by 2 bases and J by 2 bases, leaving 8 bases between them. This CDR3 reads CASSFGQTYEQYF. In DNA, the CDR3 is TGCGCCAGCAGCTTTGGTCAGACCTACGAGCAGTACTTC.

This clone appeared once. The chain combines TRBV5-8 with TRBJ2-1, with 9 bases matching TRBD1. V was pared by 2 bases and J by 4 bases, with 4 bases of the junction left unmatched. This CDR3 has 15 amino acids. The germline V gene encodes CDR1 SGHTS and CDR2 YDEGEE. CDR3 sequence (DNA): TGTGCCAGCAGCTTACAGGGGGCGAGGTACAATGAGCAGTTCTTC. Translated, it gives CASSLQGARYNEQFF.

This clone was counted a single time. The chain combines TRBV21-1 with TRBJ1-6; the table's D call TRBD1 went unverified against the DNA. TRBV21-1 is termed a pseudogene. CDR3 length equals 14 residues. The CDR3, as DNA: TGTGCCAGCATCGACAGGGGCGAAAGCTCACCCCTCCACTTT. It encodes CASIDRGESSPLHF.

This sequence joins TRBV9 and TRBJ1-1; D perhaps matches TRBD1 (6 bases). Germline CDR1 is SGDLS and CDR2 is YYNGEE. Trimming left V 2 bases short and J 10 bases short, with 24 bases between. The CDR3 length is 16 residues. The CDR3 is CASSVGVGGEMFGAFF. The CDR3 DNA sequence: TGTGCCAGCAGCGTGGGGGTAGGGGGAGAGATGTTTGGAGCTTTCTTT.

This clone appeared once. The chain uses TRBV28 and TRBJ2-1, with a tentative D call TRBD1 (5 bases). The CDR3 is 16 amino acids. Trimming shortened V by 4 bases and J by 7 bases, and 20 bases separated the two germline ends. Germline loops: CDR1 MDHEN, CDR2 SYDVKM. As DNA, the CDR3 is TGTGCCAGCAGTTGGACACCGGGCCAGGTTGGAAATGAGCAGTTCTTC. Protein product: CASSWTPGQVGNEQFF. The full variable domain, rest sourced from reference TRBV28 and TRBJ2-1, is DVKVTQSSRYLVKRTGEKVFLECVQDMDHENMFWYRQDPGLGLRLIYFSYDVKMKEKGDIPEGYSVSREKKERFSLILESASTNQTSMYLCASSWTPGQVGNEQFFGPGTRLTVL.

This chain uses TRBV6-5 with TRBJ1-2; D is possibly TRBD1 (5 bases). V lost 6 bases to trimming and J lost 7 bases, with 18 bases between them. Germline CDR1 MNHEY, CDR2 SVGAGI. The CDR3 spans 14 residues. The CDR3 is CASRIDGGVGGYTF. The CDR3 DNA follows: TGTGCCAGCAGAATCGACGGGGGGGTGGGTGGCTACACCTTC.